The 32 T cell receptor beta chains presented below share a single source sample, sequenced in a study of blood T cell repertoires in COVID-19. Using immunoSEQ multiplex PCR, the repertoire was profiled, and TCRdb retains in-frame clones only, with some absent. The data contain around 140,000 clones, approximately 89% of them singletons. The sequencing input was peripheral blood. The receptors originated from a human donor in a cohort sampled during active COVID-19.

The chain links TRBV6-4 to TRBJ2-1; D not resolved. The ends were cut back, 3 bases at V and 8 bases at J, with 11 bases in the middle. Looked up from germline, CDR1 is MRHNA and CDR2 is SNTAGT. This CDR3 contains 13 residues. CDR3 residues: CASSELPSHEQFF. CDR3 coding DNA: TGTGCCAGCAGTGAACTTCCCTCCCATGAGCAGTTCTTC.

This clone occurred once. The chain combines TRBV7-2 with TRBJ2-4; 12 bases align to TRBD2. Trimming cost V 2 bases and J 1 base; bases outside gene matches: 9. This CDR3 comprises 19 residues. Germline V CDR1 and CDR2: SGHTA, FQGNSA. DNA of the CDR3: TGTGCCAGCAGCTTACGGCTAGCGGGGGGGCCTTGGGCCAAAAACATTCAGTACTTC. Translated: CASSLRLAGGPWAKNIQYF.

The rearrangement joins TRBV30 to TRBJ2-1; D perhaps matches TRBD2 (6 bases). The CDR3 contains 14 residues. V gave up 1 base and J gave up 8 bases, with 15 bases separating them. Germline loops: CDR1 GTSNPN, CDR2 SVGIG (reference sequence). CDR3 region: CAWSAPAGPHEQFF. CDR3 sequence (DNA): TGTGCCTGGAGTGCCCCCGCGGGGCCCCATGAGCAGTTCTTC.

This chain uses TRBV5-4 with TRBJ2-7; TRBD2 matches at 8 bases. Germline V CDR1 and CDR2: SGHNT, YYREEE (reference sequence). CDR3 length equals 16 residues. V was pared by 4 bases and J by 1 base, with 10 bases of the junction left unmatched. In DNA form, the CDR3 reads TGTGCCAGCAGCCCTCGGGGCGGGGGGCGTTCCTACGAGCAGTACTTC. It yields the protein CASSPRGGGRSYEQYF.

The rearrangement links TRBV5-1 to TRBJ2-3, with 11 bases matching TRBD2. Germline loops: CDR1 SGHRS, CDR2 YFSETQ. J was trimmed by 2 bases and V by 4 bases; bases with no gene match: 6. The CDR3 extends over 16 amino acids. CDR3 nucleotides: TGCGCCAGCAGCCCATTGACTAGCGGGGCCACAGATACGCAGTATTTT. Translated: CASSPLTSGATDTQYF. Supplemented by reference TRBV5-1 and TRBJ2-3, the full variable domain reads KAGVTQTPRYLIKTRGQQVTLSCSPISGHRSVSWYQQTPGQGLQFLFEYFSETQRNKGNFPGRFSGRQFSNSRSEMNVSTLELGDSALYLCASSPLTSGATDTQYFGPGTRLTVL.

The chain carries TRBV11-2 and TRBJ1-4; possible D gene TRBD1, 5 bases. The CDR3 has 15 amino acids. The germline V gene encodes CDR1 SGHAT and CDR2 FQNNGV. V was shortened by 1 base and J by 7 bases, with 13 bases between the two germline ends. CDR3 protein: CASSLAGTKGEKLFF. Here the CDR3 DNA reads TGTGCCAGCAGCTTAGCCGGGACTAAGGGTGAAAAACTGTTTTTT.

This clone has a single count. The chain recombines TRBV7-8 with TRBJ2-1, with 9 bases that match TRBD2. J gave up 6 bases and V 2 bases, and 5 bases lay outside the gene matches. CDR1 is SGHVS, CDR2 FQNEAQ, per germline. The CDR3 extends over 15 amino acids. The DNA for the CDR3 is TGTGCCAGCAGCTTATTGGGACTAGCCCCCAATGAGCAGTTCTTC. The encoded protein is CASSLLGLAPNEQFF.

The chain joins TRBV7-9 to TRBJ1-2, with 7 bases that match TRBD1. The V gene's germline CDR1 is SEHNR and CDR2 FQNEAQ (reference sequence). J lost 5 bases, V lost 4 bases, and 10 bases had no gene match. This CDR3 contains 15 residues. In DNA, the CDR3 is TGTGCCAGCAGCTCCCGACAGGGAGTAGGGTATGGCTACACCTTC. Protein sequence: CASSSRQGVGYGYTF.

The chain employs TRBV19 and TRBJ2-3; TRBD1 matches 10 bases. After removal of 5 bases from V and 4 bases from J, the junction contained 9 bases not matched to a gene. Germline CDR1 is LNHDA and CDR2 is SQIVND (reference sequence). There are 16 residues in the CDR3. The CDR3 region is CASSLTLGTGADTQYF. The CDR3, as DNA: TGTGCCAGTAGTCTGACATTGGGGACAGGGGCAGATACGCAGTATTTT.

The chain recombines TRBV25-1 with TRBJ2-7, with D tentatively TRBD2 (6 bases). Germline V gene sequence: CDR1 MGHDK, CDR2 SYGVNS. V was trimmed by 3 bases and J by 0 bases, leaving 9 bases between them. The CDR3 extends over 14 amino acids. CDR3 DNA sequence: TGTGCCAGCAGTGATTTGACTAGCTCCTACGAGCAGTACTTC. Translation: CASSDLTSSYEQYF.

The CDR3, as DNA: TGTGCCAGCAGTCCCCCTCGGTGGGAGGGCTCCTACAATGAGCAGTTCTTC. The encoded protein is CASSPPRWEGSYNEQFF. V gene TRBV6-2 or TRBV6-3 combines with J gene TRBJ2-1; 7 bases are a match to TRBD2. The CDR3 covers 17 residues. J lost 0 bases, V lost 5 bases, and 10 bases had no gene match. Germline V gives CDR1 MNHEY, CDR2 SVGEGT.

Only one count was recorded for this clone. The chain carries TRBV11-3 and TRBJ2-7; D might be TRBD1 (5 bases). CDR1 is SGHNT, CDR2 YENEEA, per germline. V lost 1 base and J 2 bases, leaving 15 bases between the germline ends. This CDR3 is built from 16 residues. The CDR3 is CASSLAPTVYPYEQYF. DNA of the CDR3: TGTGCCAGCAGCTTAGCCCCGACAGTATACCCCTACGAGCAGTACTTC.

CDR3 in DNA: TGTGCCAGCAGCGTAGGAGGACAGGGAGGGGATACGCAGTATTTT. Protein sequence: CASSVGGQGGDTQYF. This chain uses TRBV9 with TRBJ2-3, with D possibly matching TRBD1 (8 bases). Germline V lookup: CDR1 SGDLS, CDR2 YYNGEE. This CDR3 spans 15 amino acids. Trimming took off 0 bases at V and 6 bases at J, with 14 bases between the two ends.

CDR3 DNA sequence: TGTGCCAGCTCACAGAACGAGGCTAATGAAAAACTGTTTTTT. Translated: CASSQNEANEKLFF. This chain uses TRBV18 with TRBJ1-4; D is uncertain. The CDR3 has 14 amino acids. Per the germline V gene, CDR1 is KGHSH and CDR2 is LQKENI. Trimming removed 4 bases at V and 3 bases at J, with 9 bases between.

CDR3 residues: CASSIGTALRYGYTF. The CDR3, as DNA: TGTGCCAGCAGCATCGGGACAGCCCTTCGCTATGGCTACACCTTC. This chain links TRBV7-6 with TRBJ1-2; 7 bases are a match to TRBD1. J gave up 4 bases and V 5 bases, and 10 bases lay outside the gene matches. CDR3 length: 15 residues. CDR1 and CDR2 from the germline V gene are SGHVS and FNYEAQ.

The chain has TRBV7-3 and TRBJ2-6, with 9 nucleotides matching TRBD1. Germline CDR1 reads SGHTA; CDR2 reads FQGTGA. The CDR3 has 20 amino acids. The junction had 13 bases not matched to a gene; V was cut back by 4 bases and J by 0 bases. In DNA, the CDR3 is TGTGCCAGCAGCTCTCGCCCCGGACAGGGGAGGCCCTCTGGGGCCAACGTCCTGACTTTC. It specifies CASSSRPGQGRPSGANVLTF.

As DNA, the CDR3 is TGTGCCAGTAGTCCTCAGAGGAGCGGGGGGGCATACAATGAGCAGTTCTTC. Translated: CASSPQRSGGAYNEQFF. The chain employs TRBV19 and TRBJ2-1, with 10 bases aligning to TRBD2. J was trimmed by 4 bases and V by 5 bases; bases with no gene match: 11. From germline, CDR1 is LNHDA and CDR2 SQIVND (reference sequence). This CDR3 is 17 amino acids long.

This chain connects TRBV12-3 or TRBV12-4 to TRBJ2-3; TRBD1 is a possible D gene (6 bases). V dropped 6 bases and J dropped 5 bases, with 12 bases sitting between them. The CDR3 runs to 13 residues. CDR3 sequence (DNA): TGTGCCAGCAGACTTACAGGGCAAGATACGCAGTATTTT. The encoded protein is CASRLTGQDTQYF.

The gene calls are TRBV5-5 and TRBJ1-1, with D maybe TRBD1 (6 bases). The CDR3 has 13 residues. Trimming shortened V by 2 bases and J by 3 bases, and 8 bases separated the two germline ends. Germline V lookup: CDR1 SGHKS, CDR2 YYEKEE (reference sequence). CDR3 sequence reads: CASSFNRDTEAFF. CDR3 nucleotide sequence: TGTGCCAGCAGCTTTAACAGGGACACTGAAGCTTTCTTT. The full variable domain, completed using reference TRBV5-5 and TRBJ1-1, is DAGVTQSPTHLIKTRGQQVTLRCSPISGHKSVSWYQQVLGQGPQFIFQYYEKEERGRGNFPDRFSARQFPNYSSELNVNALLLGDSALYLCASSFNRDTEAFFGQGTRLTVV.

CDR3 region: CASSERQGGQPQHF. The CDR3, as DNA: TGTGCCAGCAGTGAACGGCAGGGAGGGCAGCCCCAGCATTTT. The chain joins TRBV6-1 to TRBJ1-5; D may be TRBD1 (5 bases). Between the trimmed V and J ends, which lost 2 bases and 7 bases, there was a span of 12 bases. This CDR3 spans 14 amino acids. Germline V gene data show CDR1 as MNHNS and CDR2 as SASEGT.

The chain joins TRBV29-1 to TRBJ1-3, with a possible D match to TRBD1 (6 bases). With 5 bases removed from V and 0 bases from J, the gap between germline ends came to 8 bases. The CDR3 spans 13 residues. Germline assignment: CDR1 SQVTM and CDR2 ANQGSEA. DNA for the CDR3: TGCAGCGTTTACAGGGACTCTGGAAACACCATATATTTT. It yields the protein CSVYRDSGNTIYF. Using reference TRBV29-1 and TRBJ1-3 for the parts outside the CDR3, the full variable domain is SAVISQKPSRDICQRGTSLTIQCQVDSQVTMMFWYRQQPGQSLTLIATANQGSEATYESGFVIDKFPISRPNLTFSTLTVSNMSPEDSSIYLCSVYRDSGNTIYFGEGSWLTVV.

This clone was counted only a few times. The genes are TRBV5-1 and TRBJ2-6; tentatively, D is TRBD2 (6 bases). The CDR3 consists of 18 residues. Germline assignment: CDR1 SGHRS and CDR2 YFSETQ. Trimming stripped 4 bases from V and 2 bases from J, with 19 bases between. CDR3 region: CASSGGNPGAPGANVLTF. CDR3 nucleotide sequence: TGCGCCAGCAGCGGCGGGAACCCCGGAGCACCTGGGGCCAACGTCCTGACTTTC. Complete variable domain (other parts from reference TRBV5-1 and TRBJ2-6): KAGVTQTPRYLIKTRGQQVTLSCSPISGHRSVSWYQQTPGQGLQFLFEYFSETQRNKGNFPGRFSGRQFSNSRSEMNVSTLELGDSALYLCASSGGNPGAPGANVLTFGAGSRLTVL.

The rearrangement uses TRBV9 and TRBJ2-3; 8 bases are shared with TRBD2. CDR1 is SGDLS, CDR2 YYNGEE, per germline. The CDR3 runs 20 residues. The ends lost 1 base at V and 0 bases at J; junction bases unmatched: 16. The DNA of the CDR3 is TGTGCCAGCAGCGTAACGGGTTTGGCGGGGGGAACGAGGAGCACAGATACGCAGTATTTT. As protein: CASSVTGLAGGTRSTDTQYF.

The chain has TRBV29-1 and TRBJ2-5, with 9 bases aligning to TRBD2. The CDR3 runs to 15 residues. From germline, CDR1 is SQVTM and CDR2 ANQGSEA. The ends lost 3 bases at V and 0 bases at J; junction bases unmatched: 5. The CDR3 DNA is TGCAGCGTTGAGGTAGCGGGGGAGTACCAAGAGACCCAGTACTTC. Protein sequence: CSVEVAGEYQETQYF.

The chain couples TRBV7-8 to TRBJ1-2, with D possibly matching TRBD1 (5 bases). Deletions cut 5 bases from V and 6 bases from J, with 7 bases between. The CDR3 runs to 11 residues. Germline V gene lookup returns CDR1 SGHVS and CDR2 FQNEAQ. This CDR3 reads CASSTTDGYTF. The CDR3 DNA is TGTGCCAGCAGCACGACAGATGGCTACACCTTC.

V usage is TRBV30 and J usage is TRBJ1-1; 9 bases fit TRBD1. The germline V gene has CDR1 GTSNPN and CDR2 SVGIG (reference sequence). This CDR3 region has 11 residues. V was clipped by 8 bases and J by 4 bases; unmatched bases: 2. As DNA, the CDR3 is TGTGCCCAGACAGGGGGCACTGAAGCTTTCTTT. Amino acids: CAQTGGTEAFF. The full variable domain, completed using reference TRBV30 and TRBJ1-1, is SQTIHQWPATLVQPVGSPLSLECTVEGTSNPNLYWYRQAAGRGLQLLFYSVGIGQISSEVPQNLSASRPQDRQFILSSKKLLLSDSGFYLCAQTGGTEAFFGQGTRLTVV.

This clone is a singleton in its sample. This chain links TRBV2 with TRBJ1-1, with TRBD1 as a possible D gene (6 bases). V lost 8 bases to trimming and J lost 1 base, with 8 bases between them. CDR3 length: 12 amino acids. Germline CDR1 reads SNHLY; CDR2 reads FYNNEI. The CDR3 DNA reads as TGTGCCAGCCACAGGGAGAACACTGAAGCTTTCTTT. As protein: CASHRENTEAFF.

The chain couples TRBV7-9 to TRBJ2-4; 10 bases map to TRBD1. V shed 5 bases, J shed 2 bases, and the junction held 6 bases outside the gene matches. The CDR3 is made up of 16 amino acids. Germline lookup yields CDR1 SEHNR and CDR2 FQNEAQ (reference sequence). CDR3 DNA: TGTGCCAGCAGCCCCGGGACAGGGGTAACCAAAAACATTCAGTACTTC. This translates into CASSPGTGVTKNIQYF.

The chain couples TRBV10-3 to TRBJ1-6; D perhaps matches TRBD1 (5 bases). Trimming removed 6 bases from V and 12 bases from J, with 15 bases in between. The CDR3 runs 13 residues. Germline values: CDR1 ENHRY, CDR2 SYGVKD. Here the CDR3 DNA reads TGTGCCATCAGCCGGGACTCCCCCTTACCCCTCCACTTT. As protein: CAISRDSPLPLHF.

The CDR3 region is CASSWSTGTGRTNYGYTF. DNA of the CDR3: TGCGCCAGCAGCTGGAGTACCGGGACAGGGAGGACTAACTATGGCTACACCTTC. V gene TRBV5-1 combines with J gene TRBJ1-2; TRBD1 aligns across 9 bases. CDR3 length: 18 residues. The germline CDR1 and CDR2 sequences are SGHRS and YFSETQ. Losses at the gene ends were 3 bases for V and 0 bases for J; bases not matched to a gene: 12.

J is TRBJ1-6 and V is TRBV6-1; D is possibly TRBD1 (5 bases). V lost 3 bases, J lost 10 bases, and 16 bases lay in between. The CDR3 length is 15 residues. The germline CDR1 and CDR2 sequences are MNHNS and SASEGT. CDR3 sequence reads: CASSEVGGVESPLHF. In DNA, the CDR3 is TGTGCCAGCAGTGAGGTTGGGGGGGTTGAATCACCCCTCCACTTT.

The J gene is TRBJ2-1, the V gene TRBV27; 10 nucleotides match TRBD2. The junction had 7 bases not matched to a gene; V was cut back by 7 bases and J by 4 bases. Per the germline V gene, CDR1 is MNHEY and CDR2 is SMNVEV (reference sequence). This CDR3 spans 15 amino acids. CDR3: CASTLAGGSYNEQFF. In DNA, the CDR3 is TGTGCCAGCACGTTAGCGGGGGGATCTTACAATGAGCAGTTCTTC.